The present entry profiles one T cell receptor (beta chain) with its context. The antigen is undetermined. The sample belongs to a study of neoadjuvant anti-PD-1 for oral cavity cancer. The V gene lost 0 bases and the J gene lost 4 bases, with 7 bases spanning the gap. This CDR3 spans 14 amino acids. The germline gives CDR1 LNHNV, CDR2 YYDKDF (reference sequence). Findings and caveats of the study: Higher pretreatment blood Treg/Th17 ratios correlated with higher pretreatment blood and lower post-treatment tumor TCRbeta clonality. Post-nivolumab, blood T cell clonality was significantly elevated in non-responders.

Time point reported: after neoadjuvant nivolumab, at surgical resection. Patients were newly diagnosed with stage II-IVA oral cavity squamous cell carcinoma without prior systemic or radiation treatment. Analysis of PBMCs was direct, with no culture step. Sequencing was performed with immunoSEQ multiplex PCR; in TCRdb, only in-frame clones are kept and a portion is missing. The table records tens of thousands of clones, 65% to 80% of them present only once. V and J are TRBV15 and TRBJ1-5; no reliable D call. The clonotype originates from a person between 40 and 79 years old with oral cavity squamous cell carcinoma. Sequencing was performed on PBMCs, taken after nivolumab (anti-PD-1) treatment. CDR3 loop: CATSRENTNQPQHF. CDR3 nucleotide sequence: TGTGCCACCAGCAGAGAAAATACGAATCAGCCCCAGCATTTT. The whole variable domain, remainder taken from reference TRBV15 and TRBJ1-5, is DAMVIQNPRYQVTQFGKPVTLSCSQTLNHNVMYWYQQKSSQAPKLLFHYYDKDFNNEADTPDNFQSRRPNTSFCFLDIRSPGLGDTAMYLCATSRENTNQPQHFGDGTRLSIL.